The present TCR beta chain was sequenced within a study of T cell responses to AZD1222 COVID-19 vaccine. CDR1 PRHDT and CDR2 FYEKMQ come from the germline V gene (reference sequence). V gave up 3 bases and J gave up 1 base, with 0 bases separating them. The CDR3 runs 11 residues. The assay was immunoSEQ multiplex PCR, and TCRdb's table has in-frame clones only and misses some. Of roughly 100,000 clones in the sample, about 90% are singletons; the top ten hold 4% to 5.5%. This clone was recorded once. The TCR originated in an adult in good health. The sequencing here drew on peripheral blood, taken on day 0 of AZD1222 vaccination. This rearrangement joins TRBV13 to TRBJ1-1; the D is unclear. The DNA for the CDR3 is TGTGCCAGCAGCTTGAACACTGAAGCTTTCTTT. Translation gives CASSLNTEAFF.